There are many counts of the clone carrying this T cell receptor beta chain. Antigen specificity is unknown. The entry originates in a study of human T cells and chemical hapten exposure. The wider study: The study sensitized with 2% DPC on a 2 cm by 2 cm patch of upper inner arm skin. Among samples, TCR yields varied mainly because of small differences in pooled library volume. Broader study findings: Expanded TCRs showed more large CDR3 clusters than pre-sensitization or healthy control sets.

During construction of the library, unique molecular identifiers were attached to individual cDNA molecules for quantitative, reproducible TCR counting. Each CDR3 protein gets one entry after TCRdb re-called the RACE reads with MiXCR. The profile shows about 41,000 distinct CDR3 sequences, 4% of them singletons. As for time point: patch test 1, 2 weeks after DPC sensitization. Stated treatment: therapeutic diphenylcyclopropenone sensitization with weekly scalp DPC. The starting material, unfractionated whole blood, was used for total RNA extraction. CDR3 size: 14 residues. Looked up from germline, CDR1 is SGHDT and CDR2 is YYEEEE. The V gene lost 7 bases and the J gene lost 7 bases, with 15 bases spanning the gap.

The sequence was collected from a man in his fifties or sixties with alopecia areata. Some clones in this sample may be carry-over from other donors' samples. The chain uses TRBV5-6 and TRBJ1-6, with D perhaps TRBD1 (5 bases). The sample in question was whole blood, obtained in connection with sensitization to the hapten diphenylcyclopropenone (DPC). The CDR3 protein is CASSRARANSPLHF. The CDR3 DNA is TGTGCCAGCTCACGCGCCAGGGCGAATTCACCCCTCCACTTT.